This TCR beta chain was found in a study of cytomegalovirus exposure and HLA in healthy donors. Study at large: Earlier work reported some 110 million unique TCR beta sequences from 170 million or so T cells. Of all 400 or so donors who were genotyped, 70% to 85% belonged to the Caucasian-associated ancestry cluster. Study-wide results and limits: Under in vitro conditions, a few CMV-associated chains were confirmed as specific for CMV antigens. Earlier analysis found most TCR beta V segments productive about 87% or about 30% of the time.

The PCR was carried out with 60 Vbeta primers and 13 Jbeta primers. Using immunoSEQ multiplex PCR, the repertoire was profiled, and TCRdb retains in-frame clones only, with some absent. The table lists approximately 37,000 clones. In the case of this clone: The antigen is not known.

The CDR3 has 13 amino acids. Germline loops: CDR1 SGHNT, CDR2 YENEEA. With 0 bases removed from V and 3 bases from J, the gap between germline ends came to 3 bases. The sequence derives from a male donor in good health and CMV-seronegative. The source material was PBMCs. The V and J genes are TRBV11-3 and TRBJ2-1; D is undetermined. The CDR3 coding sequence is TGTGCCAGCAGCTTAGAATACTACAATGAGCAGTTCTTC. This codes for CASSLEYYNEQFF.